This entry lists 10 T cell receptor beta chains sequenced from one sample in a study of early T cells in non-severe SARS-CoV-2 infection. MiXCR, run by TCRdb on the 5' RACE reads, gives a single entry per CDR3 protein. The table has roughly 86,000 distinct CDR3 sequences, about 14% seen once; the top ten hold less than 0.6%. The specimen sequenced was whole blood. The receptors derive from an adult who was a healthcare worker with PCR-confirmed SARS-CoV-2 infection or an uninfected control (not recorded which).

The rearrangement joins TRBV9 to TRBJ1-1; D is ambiguous. Trimming stripped 1 base from V and 0 bases from J, with 10 bases between. CDR1 and CDR2 (germline): SGDLS, YYNGEE. CDR3 length equals 15 residues. CDR3 protein: CASSVNTGVNTEAFF. CDR3 in DNA: TGTGCCAGCAGCGTAAACACTGGGGTGAACACTGAAGCTTTCTTT.

The J gene is TRBJ2-2, the V gene TRBV6-2 or TRBV6-3, with D possibly TRBD2 on 6 matching bases. There are 15 residues in the CDR3. Germline CDR1 and CDR2: MNHEY and SVGEGT. The germline V and J ends were trimmed by 2 bases and 6 bases, with 13 bases remaining between them. In DNA form, the CDR3 reads TGTGCCAGCAGTTACCGGGGCGGGACGTCCGGGGAGCTGTTTTTT. This sequence encodes CASSYRGGTSGELFF.

This clonotype has more than one count but fewer than ten. The chain is built from TRBV11-2 and TRBJ2-1; D not resolved. The CDR3 runs to 15 residues. The V end lost 5 bases, the J end lost 0 bases, and 11 bases lay between the germline ends. From germline, CDR1 is SGHAT and CDR2 FQNNGV. The CDR3 sequence: CASSPGKGSYNEQFF. DNA for the CDR3: TGTGCCAGCAGCCCCGGAAAAGGCTCCTACAATGAGCAGTTCTTC.

This clonotype has ten or more counts. The V and J genes are TRBV2 and TRBJ1-3, with unresolved D. The CDR3 covers 14 residues. V lost 5 bases and J 4 bases, leaving 12 bases between the germline ends. The germline gives CDR1 SNHLY, CDR2 FYNNEI. CDR3 residues: CASSHDWAGNTIYF. CDR3 coding DNA: TGTGCCAGCAGTCACGACTGGGCAGGAAACACCATATATTTT. The whole variable domain, remainder taken from reference TRBV2 and TRBJ1-3, is EPEVTQTPSHQVTQMGQEVILRCVPISNHLYFYWYRQILGQKVEFLVSFYNNEISEKSEIFDDQFSVERPDGSNFTLKIRSTKLEDSAMYFCASSHDWAGNTIYFGEGSWLTVV.

V and J are TRBV3-1 and TRBJ1-2; D unresolved. This CDR3 contains 13 residues. Trimming cost V 0 bases and J 8 bases, with 10 bases left between them. Looked up from germline, CDR1 is LGHDT and CDR2 is YNNKEL (reference sequence). This CDR3 is CASSQDYASGYTF. CDR3 bases: TGTGCCAGCAGCCAAGATTACGCTTCCGGCTACACCTTC.

V gene TRBV24-1 combines with J gene TRBJ1-2; D gene unclear. CDR3 size: 12 residues. Trimming removed 9 bases from V and 7 bases from J, with 14 bases in between. Germline V lookup: CDR1 KGHDR, CDR2 SFDVKD. The CDR3 loop is CATREAEVGYTF. CDR3 nucleotides: TGTGCCACCCGGGAAGCGGAGGTTGGCTACACCTTC.

This clonotype was counted between two and nine times. The chain uses TRBV7-9 and TRBJ2-2, with 7 nucleotides matching TRBD2. Germline V gene lookup returns CDR1 SEHNR and CDR2 FQNEAQ (reference sequence). J gave up 3 bases and V 2 bases, and 3 bases lay outside the gene matches. The CDR3 has 15 residues. CDR3 sequence reads: CASSLNLADTGELFF. Here the CDR3 DNA reads TGTGCCAGCAGCTTAAATCTAGCGGACACCGGGGAGCTGTTTTTT.

This chain uses TRBV7-3 with TRBJ2-2; D is possibly TRBD1 (6 bases). V shed 6 bases and J shed 4 bases, with 12 bases lying between them. The germline V gene has CDR1 SGHTA and CDR2 FQGTGA. The CDR3 is 14 amino acids. CDR3 loop: CASRGTSLTGELFF. In nucleotides, the CDR3 is TGTGCCAGCAGGGGGACAAGTCTCACCGGGGAGCTGTTTTTT.

J is TRBJ1-5 and V is TRBV7-6; 9 positions agree with TRBD1. Trimming cost V 2 bases and J 6 bases; bases outside gene matches: 2. Germline CDR1 and CDR2: SGHVS and FNYEAQ. This CDR3 is built from 14 residues. The CDR3 loop reads CASSLRQGGQPQHF. The CDR3 coding sequence is TGTGCCAGCAGCTTAAGACAGGGGGGTCAGCCCCAGCATTTT.

This clonotype has ten or more counts. The CDR3 loop is CASSPMGVNNSPLHF. The CDR3 nucleotides read TGCGCCAGCAGCCCCATGGGGGTGAATAATTCACCCCTCCACTTT. J is TRBJ1-6 and V is TRBV5-1, with D possibly TRBD1 on 5 matching bases. CDR1 SGHRS and CDR2 YFSETQ come from the germline V gene. The CDR3 has 15 residues. Trimming removed 4 bases from V and 5 bases from J, with 13 bases in between.